This T cell receptor (beta chain) stems from a study of OX40 agonist ivuxolimab in advanced cancers. Study summary: The study enrolled dose-escalation patients with hepatocellular carcinoma, melanoma, renal cell or head and neck cancer.

Assay used: immunoSEQ multiplex PCR; TCRdb lists only in-frame clones, some missing. The sample holds 60,000 or so clones, around 87% seen once. V lost 5 bases and J 6 bases, leaving 20 bases between the germline ends. The CDR3 extends over 16 amino acids. In germline, CDR1 is MNHNY, CDR2 SVGAGI (reference sequence). This clonotype was obtained from an adult with an advanced solid tumor such as melanoma, head and neck, liver or kidney cancer. Source: CD4+ or CD8+ T cells sorted from blood, taken in a trial of the OX40 agonist ivuxolimab. This chain joins TRBV6-6 and TRBJ1-5; D may be TRBD1 (5 bases). The CDR3 DNA follows: TGTGCCAGCAGTAAAACCACAGGTGGTTTGTTTCAGCCCCAGCATTTT. Amino acid sequence: CASSKTTGGLFQPQHF.